These 30 T cell receptor beta chains originate from one sample sequenced in a study of blood T cell repertoires in COVID-19. TCRdb's copy holds only in-frame clones and misses some; the assay was immunoSEQ multiplex PCR. The sample comprises over 150,000 clones, 70% to 90% of which are singletons, and approximately 7.6% rests with the top ten. Sample: peripheral blood. The receptors originated from a woman aged 80 or older with COVID-19, enrolled during active disease.

This sequence joins TRBV19 and TRBJ2-3, with D possibly TRBD2 on 5 matching bases. V lost 6 bases and J 5 bases, leaving 6 bases between the germline ends. Germline V gene lookup returns CDR1 LNHDA and CDR2 SQIVND (reference sequence). The CDR3 extends over 11 amino acids. In DNA, the CDR3 is TGTGCCAGTAGCGAGGGAGATACGCAGTATTTT. Protein: CASSEGDTQYF.

Only a few counts were recorded for this clone. The chain joins TRBV20-1 to TRBJ2-3; D uncertain. The CDR3 covers 11 residues. V lost 5 bases, J lost 3 bases, and 6 bases lay in between. CDR1 is DFQATT, CDR2 SNEGSKA, per germline (reference sequence). The CDR3 here is CSAGRTDTQYF. As DNA, the CDR3 is TGCAGTGCTGGGCGAACAGATACGCAGTATTTT.

The genes are TRBV2 and TRBJ1-4; D might be TRBD1 (6 bases). Trimming removed 4 bases from V and 0 bases from J, with 12 bases in between. Germline loops: CDR1 SNHLY, CDR2 FYNNEI. The CDR3 runs to 16 residues. The CDR3 loop reads CASSGQAQATNEKLFF. DNA for the CDR3: TGTGCCAGCAGTGGACAGGCTCAAGCAACTAATGAAAAACTGTTTTTT.

The J gene is TRBJ1-2, the V gene TRBV28; tentatively, D is TRBD1 (5 bases). The CDR3 is 16 amino acids. CDR1 and CDR2 (germline): MDHEN, SYDVKM. The ends were cut back, 6 bases at V and 5 bases at J, with 22 bases in the middle. The CDR3 DNA reads as TGTGCCAGCAGGGAAATAGCTCCCCGTGGGGCATATGGCTACACCTTC. Protein product: CASREIAPRGAYGYTF.

This chain links TRBV5-6 with TRBJ2-4; 7 positions agree with TRBD1. Germline-derived CDR1 and CDR2 are SGHDT and YYEEEE. V dropped 1 base and J dropped 12; count of bases not matched to a gene: 4. There are 12 residues in the CDR3. CDR3 sequence: CASSLTGVDQYF. In nucleotides, the CDR3 is TGTGCCAGCAGCTTGACAGGGGTGGATCAGTACTTC.

This chain connects TRBV3-1 (or the pseudogene TRBV3-2) to TRBJ1-1; unclear D gene. There are 14 residues in the CDR3. Germline V gene lookup returns CDR1 LGHDT and CDR2 YNNKEL (reference sequence). Trimming shortened V by 2 bases and J by 2 bases, and 9 bases separated the two germline ends. The CDR3, as DNA: TGTGCCAGCAGCCAAAATACAGTTAACACTGAAGCTTTCTTT. Protein sequence: CASSQNTVNTEAFF.

This clone was picked up one time. The rearrangement joins TRBV21-1 to TRBJ1-2. TRBV21-1 is an annotated pseudogene. This CDR3 is 17 amino acids long. The CDR3 sequence: CASSNKPAPPRGGGYTF. CDR3 in DNA: TGTGCCAGCAGCAACAAACCCGCGCCACCCAGAGGAGGGGGCTACACCTTC.

The chain is built from TRBV2 and TRBJ2-7; D possibly corresponds to TRBD1 (6 bases). V was shortened by 5 bases and J by 8 bases, with 7 bases between the two germline ends. There are 10 residues in the CDR3. The germline CDR1 and CDR2 sequences are SNHLY and FYNNEI. The CDR3 region has the DNA TGTGCCAGCAGTACAGGGAAGCAGTACTTC. Protein sequence: CASSTGKQYF. Full variable domain (outside the CDR3, taken from reference TRBV2 and TRBJ2-7): EPEVTQTPSHQVTQMGQEVILRCVPISNHLYFYWYRQILGQKVEFLVSFYNNEISEKSEIFDDQFSVERPDGSNFTLKIRSTKLEDSAMYFCASSTGKQYFGPGTRLTVT.

The CDR3 protein is CASTPGQGFYGYTF. The CDR3 coding sequence is TGTGCCAGCACACCGGGACAGGGCTTCTATGGCTACACCTTC. The rearrangement uses TRBV6-6 and TRBJ1-2, with TRBD1 matching over 9 bases. Unmatched junction bases numbered 7, after V lost 7 bases and J lost 4 bases. Germline V gene lookup returns CDR1 MNHNY and CDR2 SVGAGI (reference sequence). This CDR3 spans 14 amino acids.

The chain joins TRBV6-5 to TRBJ2-7; D might be TRBD2 (5 bases). V lost 2 bases, J lost 3 bases, and 11 bases lay in between. The CDR3 is 14 residues long. Germline assignment: CDR1 MNHEY and CDR2 SVGAGI. The CDR3 region has the DNA TGTGCCAGCAGTTACGGTTTAGGGAGCTACGAGCAGTACTTC. Translation gives CASSYGLGSYEQYF.

The genes are TRBV9 and TRBJ2-7; tentatively, D is TRBD2 (5 bases). V was clipped by 1 base and J by 3 bases, with 11 bases between them. The CDR3 has 14 residues. Germline V lookup: CDR1 SGDLS, CDR2 YYNGEE. This CDR3 is CASSVTDSNYEQYF. The CDR3 DNA reads as TGTGCCAGCAGCGTAACGGACTCGAACTACGAGCAGTACTTC.

The gene calls are TRBV9 and TRBJ2-3, with a tentative D call TRBD1 (6 bases). The CDR3 runs to 17 residues. The germline V gene encodes CDR1 SGDLS and CDR2 YYNGEE. Trimming cost V 0 bases and J 0 bases, with 14 bases left between them. This CDR3 reads CASSVGRQVSSTDTQYF. CDR3 nucleotide sequence: TGTGCCAGCAGCGTAGGTCGACAGGTGTCTAGCACAGATACGCAGTATTTT.

The chain combines TRBV9 with TRBJ2-2; 9 nucleotides line up with TRBD1. CDR3 length equals 18 residues. The trim removed 5 bases at V and 0 bases at J, leaving 11 bases unmatched. CDR1 is SGDLS, CDR2 YYNGEE, per germline. The CDR3 DNA is TGTGCCAGCAGTCGACAGGGGGGTGGTAGCGCGAACACCGGGGAGCTGTTTTTT. It encodes CASSRQGGGSANTGELFF. The full variable domain, its missing parts supplied by reference TRBV9 and TRBJ2-2, is DSGVTQTPKHLITATGQRVTLRCSPRSGDLSVYWYQQSLDQGLQFLIQYYNGEERAKGNILERFSAQQFPDLHSELNLSSLELGDSALYFCASSRQGGGSANTGELFFGEGSRLTVL.

The chain couples TRBV2 to TRBJ2-4; TRBD1 agrees at 8 bases. The CDR3 covers 11 residues. Trimming took 4 bases from V and 15 from J; bases not matched to a gene: 5. Germline CDR1 is SNHLY and CDR2 is FYNNEI. The CDR3 DNA reads TGTGCCAGCAGTGGCGGACAGGGACGGTACTTC. Protein product: CASSGGQGRYF.

The V and J genes are TRBV7-9 and TRBJ1-1; D call uncertain. The V and J ends lost 5 bases and 8 bases respectively, with 15 bases between them. The CDR3 covers 13 residues. The V gene's germline CDR1 is SEHNR and CDR2 FQNEAQ (reference sequence). The CDR3 here is CASSPSGPTEAFF. DNA of the CDR3: TGTGCCAGCAGCCCCTCAGGTCCGACGGAAGCTTTCTTT.

The chain recombines TRBV27 with TRBJ1-4, with a tentative D call TRBD1 (6 bases). The CDR3 has 15 residues. Germline assignment: CDR1 MNHEY and CDR2 SMNVEV (reference sequence). Trimming took off 1 base at V and 3 bases at J, with 9 bases between the two ends. This CDR3 is CASSLLGAANEKLFF. DNA for the CDR3: TGTGCCAGCAGTTTATTGGGGGCCGCTAATGAAAAACTGTTTTTT. Variable domain in full (rest from reference TRBV27 and TRBJ1-4): EAQVTQNPRYLITVTGKKLTVTCSQNMNHEYMSWYRQDPGLGLRQIYYSMNVEVTDKGDVPEGYKVSRKEKRNFPLILESPSPNQTSLYFCASSLLGAANEKLFFGSGTQLSVL.

This clone was seen once. The chain is built from TRBV4-1 and TRBJ1-3, with D possibly TRBD1 on 5 matching bases. The CDR3 is 15 residues long. The V gene's germline CDR1 is MGHRA and CDR2 YSYEKL. V was cut by 2 bases and J by 0 bases, with 8 bases left in between. CDR3: CASSQSDISGNTIYF. The CDR3 coding sequence is TGCGCCAGCAGCCAATCGGACATCTCTGGAAACACCATATATTTT.

CDR3 amino acids: CATSDPDRGKLAGKHTDTQYF. The CDR3 region has the DNA TGTGCCACCAGTGACCCGGACAGGGGGAAACTAGCGGGTAAGCACACAGATACGCAGTATTTT. This sequence joins TRBV24-1 and TRBJ2-3, with D possibly TRBD1 on 10 matching bases. Germline V gene lookup returns CDR1 KGHDR and CDR2 SFDVKD. Deletions cut 4 bases from V and 2 bases from J, with 30 bases between. CDR3 length equals 21 residues.

Turning to this clone: At one end the junction does not follow the germline gene, possibly because of a read error. V is TRBV7-7 and J is TRBJ1-1; the D is unclear. Germline V gives CDR1 SSHAT, CDR2 FNYEAQ (reference sequence). The CDR3 extends over 13 amino acids. The CDR3 DNA sequence: TGTGCTAGCAGCTTAGTACGGGGCACTGAAGCTTTCTTT. It is translated as CASSLVRGTEAFF.

V usage is TRBV4-2 and J usage is TRBJ1-1; a possible D gene is TRBD1 (6 bases). V gave up 2 bases and J gave up 4 bases, with 17 bases separating them. The length of the CDR3 is 16 residues. From germline, CDR1 is LGHNA and CDR2 YNFKEQ. As DNA, the CDR3 is TGTGCCAGCAGCCAAAGGTCAGGGGAGTTGAGCACTGAAGCTTTCTTT. It translates to CASSQRSGELSTEAFF.

The chain links TRBV19 to TRBJ1-5; 8 bases line up with TRBD1. The germline V gene has CDR1 LNHDA and CDR2 SQIVND (reference sequence). This CDR3 has 15 residues. With V trimmed by 6 bases and J by 6 bases, 10 bases remained unmatched. This CDR3 is CASSRIGQGGQPQHF. The CDR3 nucleotides are TGTGCCAGTAGCAGGATCGGACAGGGAGGTCAGCCCCAGCATTTT.

The chain is built from TRBV5-4 and TRBJ2-3; 7 bases agree with TRBD1. This CDR3 is built from 13 residues. Losses at the gene ends were 3 bases for V and 5 bases for J; bases not matched to a gene: 3. Germline CDR1 SGHNT, CDR2 YYREEE (reference sequence). CDR3 loop: CASSSQGVDTQYF. The CDR3 DNA follows: TGTGCCAGCAGCTCGCAGGGGGTAGATACGCAGTATTTT.

Details on this clone: The sample has other DNA sequences that encode this CDR3 too. V gene TRBV5-1 combines with J gene TRBJ1-3, with D unresolved. The ends were cut back, 3 bases at V and 0 bases at J, with 7 bases in the middle. Germline lookup yields CDR1 SGHRS and CDR2 YFSETQ. The length of the CDR3 is 14 residues. CDR3 bases: TGCGCCAGCAGCTCCGACAACTCTGGAAACACCATATATTTT. It translates to CASSSDNSGNTIYF.

This chain uses TRBV12-5 with TRBJ1-2; 8 bases align to TRBD1. J was trimmed by 4 bases and V by 2 bases; bases with no gene match: 3. CDR3 length: 14 residues. The germline V gene has CDR1 LGHNT and CDR2 FRNRAP. The CDR3 here is CASGLLQGVYGYTF. CDR3 coding DNA: TGTGCTAGTGGTTTGCTACAGGGGGTCTATGGCTACACCTTC. The whole variable domain, filled in from reference TRBV12-5 and TRBJ1-2, reads DARVTQTPRHKVTEMGQEVTMRCQPILGHNTVFWYRQTMMQGLELLAYFRNRAPLDDSGMPKDRFSAEMPDATLATLKIQPSEPRDSAVYFCASGLLQGVYGYTFGSGTRLTVV.

The CDR3 loop is CSVAQGMWTEAFF. The CDR3 DNA is TGCAGCGTTGCTCAGGGGATGTGGACTGAAGCTTTCTTT. V and J are TRBV29-1 and TRBJ1-1, with D possibly matching TRBD1 (6 bases). The CDR3 consists of 13 residues. Trimming removed 4 bases from V and 5 bases from J, with 14 bases in between. The germline V gene has CDR1 SQVTM and CDR2 ANQGSEA.

The rearrangement uses TRBV7-2 and TRBJ1-2; possible D gene TRBD1, 5 bases. Trimming cost V 5 bases and J 8 bases, with 18 bases left between them. In germline, CDR1 is SGHTA, CDR2 FQGNSA. This CDR3 region has 14 residues. CDR3 protein: CASSPRRQGGGYTF. The CDR3 region has the DNA TGTGCCAGCAGCCCGAGGCGCCAGGGTGGCGGCTACACCTTC.

The chain employs TRBV3-1 (or the pseudogene TRBV3-2) and TRBJ1-1; no clear D gene. Germline V gives CDR1 LGHDT, CDR2 YNNKEL (reference sequence). The length of the CDR3 is 15 residues. V was cut by 1 base and J by 3 bases, with 12 bases left in between. Here the CDR3 DNA reads TGTGCCAGCAGCCAAGGCACCCGGGGAGACACTGAAGCTTTCTTT. Protein sequence: CASSQGTRGDTEAFF.

This clone was seen once. V is TRBV10-3 and J is TRBJ2-5; 9 positions match TRBD1. Germline assignment: CDR1 ENHRY and CDR2 SYGVKD. The CDR3 is 14 amino acids. J was trimmed by 2 bases and V by 10 bases; bases with no gene match: 8. The CDR3 region is CATSRGTGQETQYF. Here the CDR3 DNA reads TGTGCCACCTCTCGCGGGACAGGGCAAGAGACCCAGTACTTC.

V usage is TRBV6-5 and J usage is TRBJ1-2, with D perhaps matching TRBD1 (5 bases). This CDR3 is built from 14 residues. CDR1 is MNHEY and CDR2 is SVGAGI in the germline V gene. The V and J ends lost 11 bases and 6 bases respectively, with 22 bases between them. Here the CDR3 DNA reads TGTGCCGGGACTGAGCGGGGCCCCGGGAATGGCTACACCTTC. This encodes CAGTERGPGNGYTF.

The chain is built from TRBV28 and TRBJ2-7; 8 nucleotides align to TRBD1. The V and J ends lost 6 bases and 3 bases, in that order; junction bases with no gene match: 13. The germline CDR1 and CDR2 sequences are MDHEN and SYDVKM. The CDR3 has 16 residues. The DNA of the CDR3 is TGTGCCAGCAGCCACCCCACCTGGACAGGGATCTACGAGCAGTACTTC. Its translation: CASSHPTWTGIYEQYF. Full variable domain (missing parts from reference TRBV28 and TRBJ2-7): DVKVTQSSRYLVKRTGEKVFLECVQDMDHENMFWYRQDPGLGLRLIYFSYDVKMKEKGDIPEGYSVSREKKERFSLILESASTNQTSMYLCASSHPTWTGIYEQYFGPGTRLTVT.